One T cell receptor (beta chain) is described in this entry. The antigen is unknown. The CDR3 runs 13 residues. Germline values: CDR1 MNHNS, CDR2 SASEGT. Trimming at V came to 5 bases and at J to 14 bases, leaving 9 bases not matched to a gene. This sample is part of a study of graft-versus-host responses after intestinal transplantation. Study-wide background: Recipients obtained multivisceral, liver-intestinal, or isolated intestinal transplants. For approximately three years after anti-thymocyte globulin induction, all recipients took tacrolimus and steroids.

General study points: Among circulating GvH clones, peak levels were associated with early post-transplant declines in HvG clones. GvH clones surfaced in recipient marrow, some emerging earlier in ileum or blood.

Here immunoSEQ multiplex PCR was the method, and the copy in TCRdb shows in-frame clones only, minus some. The sample includes approximately 50,000 clones, about four fifths of them seen just once. The source of this sequence is a human donor who was the organ donor for an intestinal transplant. The rearrangement joins TRBV6-1 to TRBJ2-1; 10 bases match TRBD1. The material sequenced was unstimulated CD4+ T cells sorted from spleen or lymph node cells, taken before transplant. CDR3 sequence reads: CASSYNRDRGKFF. As DNA, the CDR3 is TGTGCCAGCAGTTATAACCGGGACAGGGGAAAGTTCTTC.